The clone carrying this T cell receptor (beta chain) showed up many times. V lost 5 bases to trimming and J lost 2 bases, with 7 bases between them. The CDR3 has 13 amino acids. Germline assignment: CDR1 SGHAT and CDR2 FQNNGV. MiXCR, run by TCRdb on the 5' RACE reads, gives a single entry per CDR3 protein. The table lists 87,000 or so distinct CDR3 sequences, around 3.3% of them singletons. Unsorted libraries were prepared from 2 million PBMCs that had been stored at -80 C. The sample originates from a study of neurological immune-mediated disorders. Across the study: Secondary progressive disease was present in 3, and relapsing-remitting disease in 31, of the 35 or so multiple sclerosis patients.

Sequencing was done on a sample of PBMCs. The clonotype originates from a woman between 18 and 30 years old with multiple sclerosis. The gene calls are TRBV11-2 and TRBJ1-5, with D possibly TRBD1 on 5 matching bases. CDR3 coding DNA: TGTGCCAGCAGCATACAGGGCAATCAGCCCCAGCATTTT. Translation: CASSIQGNQPQHF.